This T cell receptor beta chain was profiled in a study of blood T cell repertoires in COVID-19. Looking at the study overall: Samples came from the United States, Italy and Spain, spanning acute and convalescent COVID-19. In each case, the material was cDNA or gDNA derived from T cells, B-cell-depleted T cells, or PBMCs.

Data came from immunoSEQ multiplex PCR; TCRdb stores just in-frame clones and leaves some out. The sample yields 150,000 to 200,000 clones, around 80% seen once. Categorization into cohorts depended on clinical history that participants reported. The CDR3 is 15 amino acids. V was trimmed by 3 bases and J by 4 bases, leaving 10 bases between them. Germline V gene data show CDR1 as ENHRY and CDR2 as SYGVKD. This TCR was recovered from a woman in her forties or fifties in a cohort exposed to, infected with or recovered from COVID-19 (not recorded which). This rearrangement joins TRBV10-3 to TRBJ1-6, with D hard to call. The specimen was PBMCs or T cells enriched from blood (not recorded which). This CDR3 is CAISDTGFYNSPLHF. The CDR3 DNA reads TGTGCCATCAGTGACACGGGATTTTATAATTCACCCCTCCACTTT.